These 10 T cell receptor beta chains came from one sample sequenced in a study of T cells expressing NK-cell markers. TCRdb reprocessed the 5' RACE reads and keeps a single row for each CDR3 protein, giving no DNA. This sample's clone table lists about 460,000 distinct CDR3 sequences. Sequencing was done on a sample of blood T cells: a sorted CD56 or NKG2C T cell subset, CD4+ or CD8+ T cells, or bulk PBMC T cells (not recorded which). All receptors come from a woman aged 45-59 years in good health.

This chain uses TRBV6-5 with TRBJ2-1; there is no DNA to check the TCRdb D call of TRBD2. Germline loops: CDR1 MNHEY, CDR2 SVGAGI. The CDR3 covers 15 residues. CDR3 amino acids: CASSYSGTSGINRVF.

The rearrangement joins TRBV30 to TRBJ2-2; there is no DNA to check the TCRdb D call of TRBD1. Germline values: CDR1 GTSNPN, CDR2 SVGIG (reference sequence). CDR3 size: 15 residues. CDR3 loop: CAWSGGQSNTGELFF.

V gene TRBV29-1 combines with J gene TRBJ2-7; the D gene TCRdb calls, TRBD2, cannot be checked with no DNA. The length of the CDR3 is 14 residues. The germline gives CDR1 SQVTM, CDR2 ANQGSEA. The CDR3 region is CSPLVCVSIYEQYF.

The chain recombines TRBV11-3 with TRBJ2-1; TCRdb calls TRBD2, which cannot be checked without DNA. The CDR3 runs 18 residues. Per germline, CDR1 SGHNT and CDR2 YENEEA. The CDR3: CASSSYGREPRSYNEQFF.

The chain combines TRBV20-1 with TRBJ1-5; the TCRdb call, TRBD1, lacks DNA for checking. This CDR3 spans 11 amino acids. Germline CDR1 is DFQATT and CDR2 is SNEGSKA (reference sequence). CDR3 amino acids: CSARGQGAQHF.

The chain employs TRBV27 and TRBJ1-2; the D call of TRBD1 rests on TCRdb alone, since no DNA is present to check it. The CDR3 sequence is 14 residues long. In germline, CDR1 is MNHEY, CDR2 SMNVEV (reference sequence). CDR3 protein: CASRPTGERWGYTF.

The chain joins TRBV4-1 to TRBJ1-1. Germline V CDR1 and CDR2: MGHRA, YSYEKL. There are 16 residues in the CDR3. CDR3 sequence: CASSQVKMSWDTEAFF.

This chain's CDR3 is CASSFGQEGSPLHF. This sequence joins TRBV12-3 or TRBV12-4 and TRBJ1-6; TCRdb proposes TRBD1, but this gene call is untestable without DNA. CDR3 size: 14 residues.

The chain combines TRBV4-1 with TRBJ1-4. Germline CDR1 MGHRA, CDR2 YSYEKL. There are 16 residues in the CDR3. CDR3 sequence: CASSPQARGGGEKLFF.

The chain links TRBV29-1 to TRBJ1-2; TCRdb picks TRBD1, but there is no DNA to check that call. Germline lookup yields CDR1 SQVTM and CDR2 ANQGSEA. CDR3 size: 14 residues. The CDR3 spells CSVDLRQGYYGYTF. Using reference TRBV29-1 and TRBJ1-2 for the parts outside the CDR3, the full variable domain is SAVISQKPSRDICQRGTSLTIQCQVDSQVTMMFWYRQQPGQSLTLIATANQGSEATYESGFVIDKFPISRPNLTFSTLTVSNMSPEDSSIYLCSVDLRQGYYGYTFGSGTRLTVV.